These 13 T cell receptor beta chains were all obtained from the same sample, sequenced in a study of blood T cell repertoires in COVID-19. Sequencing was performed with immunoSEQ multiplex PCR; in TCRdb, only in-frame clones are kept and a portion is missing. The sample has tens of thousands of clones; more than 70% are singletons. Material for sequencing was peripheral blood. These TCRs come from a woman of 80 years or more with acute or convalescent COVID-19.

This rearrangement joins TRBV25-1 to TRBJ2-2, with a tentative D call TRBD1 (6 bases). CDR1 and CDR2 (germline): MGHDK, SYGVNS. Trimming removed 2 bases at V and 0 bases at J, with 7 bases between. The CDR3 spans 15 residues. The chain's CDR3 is CASSERQANTGELFF. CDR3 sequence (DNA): TGTGCCAGCAGTGAACGACAGGCGAACACCGGGGAGCTGTTTTTT.

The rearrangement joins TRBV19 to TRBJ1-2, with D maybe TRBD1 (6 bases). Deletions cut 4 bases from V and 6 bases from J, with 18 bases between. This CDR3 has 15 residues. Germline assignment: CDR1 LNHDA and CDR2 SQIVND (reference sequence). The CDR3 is CASSTGQKDRDGYTF. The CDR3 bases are TGTGCCAGTAGTACTGGACAGAAAGATCGGGATGGCTACACCTTC. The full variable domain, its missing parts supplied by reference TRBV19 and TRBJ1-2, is DGGITQSPKYLFRKEGQNVTLSCEQNLNHDAMYWYRQDPGQGLRLIYYSQIVNDFQKGDIAEGYSVSREKKESFPLTVTSAQKNPTAFYLCASSTGQKDRDGYTFGSGTRLTVV.

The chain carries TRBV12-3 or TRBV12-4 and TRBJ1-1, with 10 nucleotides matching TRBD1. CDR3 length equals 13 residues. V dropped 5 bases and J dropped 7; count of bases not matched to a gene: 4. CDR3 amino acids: CASSRQGAGEAFF. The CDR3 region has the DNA TGTGCCAGCAGTCGACAGGGGGCGGGTGAAGCTTTCTTT.

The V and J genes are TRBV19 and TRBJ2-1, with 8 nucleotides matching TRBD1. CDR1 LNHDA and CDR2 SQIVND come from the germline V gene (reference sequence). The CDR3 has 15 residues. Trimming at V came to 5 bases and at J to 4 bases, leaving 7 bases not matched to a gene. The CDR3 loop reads CASSASGGRYNEQFF. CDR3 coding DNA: TGTGCCAGTAGTGCATCAGGGGGCCGATACAATGAGCAGTTCTTC.

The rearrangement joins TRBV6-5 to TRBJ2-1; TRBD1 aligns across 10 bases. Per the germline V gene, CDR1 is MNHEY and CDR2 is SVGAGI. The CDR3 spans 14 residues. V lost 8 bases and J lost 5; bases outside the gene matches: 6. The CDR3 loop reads CASSPGQGHNEQFF. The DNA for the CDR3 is TGTGCCAGCTCTCCGGGACAGGGGCACAATGAGCAGTTCTTC.

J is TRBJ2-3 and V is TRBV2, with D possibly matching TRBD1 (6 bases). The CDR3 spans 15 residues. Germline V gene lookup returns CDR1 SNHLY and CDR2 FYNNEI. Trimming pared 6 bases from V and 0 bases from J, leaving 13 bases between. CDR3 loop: CASRGFTGSTDTQYF. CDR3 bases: TGTGCCAGCAGGGGCTTTACAGGGAGCACAGATACGCAGTATTTT. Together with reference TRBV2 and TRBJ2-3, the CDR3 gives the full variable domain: EPEVTQTPSHQVTQMGQEVILRCVPISNHLYFYWYRQILGQKVEFLVSFYNNEISEKSEIFDDQFSVERPDGSNFTLKIRSTKLEDSAMYFCASRGFTGSTDTQYFGPGTRLTVL.

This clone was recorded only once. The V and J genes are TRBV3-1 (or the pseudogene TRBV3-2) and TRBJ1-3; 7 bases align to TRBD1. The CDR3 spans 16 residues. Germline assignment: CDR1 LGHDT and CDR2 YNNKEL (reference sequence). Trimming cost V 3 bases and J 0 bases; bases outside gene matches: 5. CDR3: CASSHGYRGSGNTIYF. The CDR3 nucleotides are TGTGCCAGCAGCCATGGATACAGGGGCTCTGGAAACACCATATATTTT.

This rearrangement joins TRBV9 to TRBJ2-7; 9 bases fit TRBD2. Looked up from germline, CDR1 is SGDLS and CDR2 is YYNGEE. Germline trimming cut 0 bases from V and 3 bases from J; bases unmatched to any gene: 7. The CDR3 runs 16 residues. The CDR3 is CASSVGVAGAYYEQYF. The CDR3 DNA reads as TGTGCCAGCAGCGTAGGAGTAGCGGGGGCATACTACGAGCAGTACTTC.

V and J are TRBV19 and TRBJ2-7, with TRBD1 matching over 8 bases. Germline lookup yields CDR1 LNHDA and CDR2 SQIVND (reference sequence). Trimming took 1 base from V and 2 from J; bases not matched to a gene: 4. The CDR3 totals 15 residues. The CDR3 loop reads CASSIGDRGPYEQYF. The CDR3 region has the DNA TGTGCCAGTAGTATAGGAGACAGGGGTCCCTACGAGCAGTACTTC.

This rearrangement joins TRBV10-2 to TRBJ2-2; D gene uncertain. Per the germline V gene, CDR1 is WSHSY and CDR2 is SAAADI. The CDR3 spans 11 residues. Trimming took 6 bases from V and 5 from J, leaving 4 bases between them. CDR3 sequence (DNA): TGCGCCAGCAGCCATACCGGGGAGCTGTTTTTT. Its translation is CASSHTGELFF.

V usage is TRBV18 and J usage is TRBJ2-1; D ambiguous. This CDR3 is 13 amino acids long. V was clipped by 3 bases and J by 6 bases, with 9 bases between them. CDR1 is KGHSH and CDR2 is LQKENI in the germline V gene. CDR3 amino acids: CASSPMAPNEQFF. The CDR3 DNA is TGTGCCAGCTCACCCATGGCCCCCAATGAGCAGTTCTTC. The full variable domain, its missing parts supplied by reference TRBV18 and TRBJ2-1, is NAGVMQNPRHLVRRRGQEARLRCSPMKGHSHVYWYRQLPEEGLKFMVYLQKENIIDESGMPKERFSAEFPKEGPSILRIQQVVRGDSAAYFCASSPMAPNEQFFGPGTRLTVL.

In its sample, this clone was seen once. Written as DNA, the CDR3 is TGTGCCAGCAGTTCCAGATTTCATGGCTACACCTTC. This codes for CASSSRFHGYTF. The chain recombines TRBV28 with TRBJ1-2; no firm D call. The CDR3 totals 12 residues. The germline CDR1 and CDR2 sequences are MDHEN and SYDVKM. The ends were cut back, 4 bases at V and 6 bases at J, with 9 bases in the middle.

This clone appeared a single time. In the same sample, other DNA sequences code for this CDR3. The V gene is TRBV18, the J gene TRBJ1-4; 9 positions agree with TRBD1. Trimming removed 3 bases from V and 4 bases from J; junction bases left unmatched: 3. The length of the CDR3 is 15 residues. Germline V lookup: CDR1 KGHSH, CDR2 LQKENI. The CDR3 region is CASSPRQGDNEKLFF. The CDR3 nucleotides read TGTGCCAGCTCACCTCGACAGGGGGATAATGAAAAACTGTTTTTT.